Listed below are T cell receptor beta chains from one sample, sequenced in a study of spatial heterogeneity in lung cancer. Via MiXCR, TCRdb re-called the 5' RACE reads, giving one row per CDR3 protein. The data contain just over 75,000 distinct CDR3 sequences, around 7.3% of them seen just once; the ten biggest clones take up roughly 7%. Sequencing was performed on PBMCs, taken at surgery. All receptors derive from a male donor with early-stage non-small cell lung cancer. Each CDR3 is given with its conserved first and last residue. The D gene is left open where the match is weak. Size values are once, few and many counts, or a class for expanded clones, and some rows have none.

J: TRBJ1-2
V: TRBV7-8
D: -
length: 14
size: few
DNA: TGTGCCAGCAGCTTAGGACACTCAAACTATGGCTACACCTTC
CDR3: CASSLGHSNYGYTF

J: TRBJ2-3
V: TRBV2
D: -
length: 12
size: few
DNA: TGTGCCAGCAGGCCCCAAGCAGATACGCAGTATTTT
CDR3: CASRPQADTQYF

J: TRBJ2-1
V: TRBV25-1
D: TRBD2
length: 15
size: many
DNA: TGTGCCAGCAGTGAATCCAGCGGGAGTTACAATGAGCAGTTCTTC
CDR3: CASSESSGSYNEQFF

J: TRBJ2-1
V: TRBV7-9
D: TRBD1
length: 14
size: -
DNA: TGTGCCAGCAGGCCTAACAGGGGAATCGGCGAGCAGTTCTTC
CDR3: CASRPNRGIGEQFF

J: TRBJ2-7
V: TRBV2
D: -
length: 14
size: few
DNA: TGTGCCAGCAGGACCAGGTCGGGGACCGACGAGCAGTACTTC
CDR3: CASRTRSGTDEQYF

J: TRBJ1-5
V: TRBV28
D: TRBD1
length: 14
size: few
DNA: TGTGCCAGCAGCTTGGACAGGGTGAGGCAGCCCCAGCATTTT
CDR3: CASSLDRVRQPQHF

J: TRBJ1-4
V: TRBV3-1
D: TRBD1
length: 15
size: many
DNA: TGTGCCAGCAGCCAGGGCGACAGGGATAATGAAAAACTGTTTTTT
CDR3: CASSQGDRDNEKLFF

J: TRBJ1-6
V: TRBV9
D: -
length: 16
size: many
DNA: TGTGCCAGCAGCGTAGGAGGGCGTGGAGGAAATTCACCCCTCCACTTT
CDR3: CASSVGGRGGNSPLHF

J: TRBJ2-2
V: TRBV3-1
D: -
length: 14
size: many
DNA: TGTGCCAGCAGACTACGGAGAAACACCGGGGAGCTGTTTTTT
CDR3: CASRLRRNTGELFF

J: TRBJ1-4
V: TRBV5-4
D: -
length: 14
size: -
DNA: TGTGCCAGCAGCCAGACAGGTCTTAATGAAAAACTGTTTTTT
CDR3: CASSQTGLNEKLFF

J: TRBJ2-1
V: TRBV7-7
D: TRBD2
length: 15
size: -
DNA: TGTGCCAGCAGCCGTAGCGGGGGTACCTACAATGAGCAGTTCTTC
CDR3: CASSRSGGTYNEQFF

J: TRBJ2-3
V: TRBV2
D: -
length: 15
size: few
DNA: TGTGCCAGCAGTGGGCCGAACTGGGACACAGATACGCAGTATTTT
CDR3: CASSGPNWDTDTQYF

J: TRBJ2-1
V: TRBV12-3/TRBV12-4
D: -
length: 13
size: many
DNA: TGTGCCAGCAGTGCCAGAGATGGGACTGAGCAGTTCTTC
CDR3: CASSARDGTEQFF

J: TRBJ2-1
V: TRBV2
D: -
length: 14
size: few
DNA: TGTGCCAGCAGTGACACGCACGGCTACAATGAGCAGTTCTTC
CDR3: CASSDTHGYNEQFF

J: TRBJ2-1
V: TRBV24-1
D: -
length: 12
size: -
DNA: TGTGCCACCAGGGACCCTTACAATGAGCAGTTCTTC
CDR3: CATRDPYNEQFF

J: TRBJ2-1
V: TRBV5-1
D: -
length: 14
size: many
DNA: TGCGCCAGCAGCCCGGAGAGCTCCTACAATGAGCAGTTCTTC
CDR3: CASSPESSYNEQFF

J: TRBJ1-1
V: TRBV7-9
D: TRBD1
length: 15
size: -
DNA: TGTGCCAGCAGGAGGGACAGGGTCTCGAACACTGAAGCTTTCTTT
CDR3: CASRRDRVSNTEAFF

J: TRBJ2-3
V: TRBV7-9
D: TRBD2
length: 14
size: few
DNA: TGTGCCAGCAGTTTAGCGGGACCCACAGATACGCAGTATTTT
CDR3: CASSLAGPTDTQYF

J: TRBJ1-4
V: TRBV2
D: -
length: 14
size: -
DNA: TGTGCCAGCAGTGATCAACTCCCCCCGGAAAAACTGTTTTTT
CDR3: CASSDQLPPEKLFF

J: TRBJ2-5
V: TRBV28
D: -
length: 16
size: many
DNA: TGTGCCAGCAGTCCGGTCGAATTCTCCCACCAAGAGACCCAGTACTTC
CDR3: CASSPVEFSHQETQYF

J: TRBJ2-7
V: TRBV7-9
D: -
length: 14
size: many
DNA: TGTGCCAGCAGCTTAGGGTCAGGGGTGGACGAGCAGTACTTC
CDR3: CASSLGSGVDEQYF

J: TRBJ1-2
V: TRBV24-1
D: TRBD1
length: 14
size: many
DNA: TGTGCCACCAGTGATTCGGACAGGGACTATGGCTACACCTTC
CDR3: CATSDSDRDYGYTF

J: TRBJ1-2
V: TRBV12-3/TRBV12-4
D: TRBD1
length: 13
size: few
DNA: TGTGCCAGCAGTTTGAACAGGGGCTATGGCTACACCTTC
CDR3: CASSLNRGYGYTF

J: TRBJ1-1
V: TRBV7-9
D: TRBD1
length: 14
size: -
DNA: TGTGCCAGCAGTCTGACAGGGGAGGTCACTGAAGCTTTCTTT
CDR3: CASSLTGEVTEAFF

J: TRBJ2-5
V: TRBV7-7
D: -
length: 13
size: few
DNA: TGTGCTAGCAGCTTCGGCTGGCAAGAGACCCAGTACTTC
CDR3: CASSFGWQETQYF

J: TRBJ2-1
V: TRBV29-1
D: TRBD2
length: 11
size: many
DNA: TGCAGCGTTGAACTAGCGGGAGCGCAGTTCTTC
CDR3: CSVELAGAQFF

J: TRBJ2-3
V: TRBV18
D: TRBD1
length: 14
size: -
DNA: TGTGCCAGCTCACCAGACAGGGTAACAGATACGCAGTATTTT
CDR3: CASSPDRVTDTQYF

J: TRBJ2-2
V: TRBV7-6
D: TRBD2
length: 18
size: -
DNA: TGTGCCAGCAGCTTATACCCGCCGGGGGGGCGAAACACCGGGGAGCTGTTTTTT
CDR3: CASSLYPPGGRNTGELFF

J: TRBJ2-3
V: TRBV3-1
D: -
length: 17
size: many
DNA: TGTGCCAGCAGCCGCGAGTTTATTGGGGGAGTCACAGATACGCAGTATTTT
CDR3: CASSREFIGGVTDTQYF

J: TRBJ2-3
V: TRBV19
D: -
length: 15
size: -
DNA: TGTGCCAGTAGCGCTCTAGTTTTTCCCACAGATACGCAGTATTTT
CDR3: CASSALVFPTDTQYF

J: TRBJ2-7
V: TRBV11-1
D: -
length: 15
size: many
DNA: TGTGCCAGCAGCCTCAGGGGAAGTTTGTTGGGCGAGCAGTACTTC
CDR3: CASSLRGSLLGEQYF

J: TRBJ2-2
V: TRBV9
D: TRBD2
length: 17
size: -
DNA: TGTGCCAGCAGCGAGGATACTAGCGGAACGAACACCGGGGAGCTGTTTTTT
CDR3: CASSEDTSGTNTGELFF

J: TRBJ2-2
V: TRBV5-4
D: -
length: 16
size: few
DNA: TGTGCCAGCAGCAGGGAGGCCAGCTCCTACACCGGGGAGCTGTTTTTT
CDR3: CASSREASSYTGELFF

J: TRBJ2-1
V: TRBV7-2
D: -
length: 16
size: many
DNA: TGTGCCAGCAGCTTACGCCAACAATCACCCTACAATGAGCAGTTCTTC
CDR3: CASSLRQQSPYNEQFF

J: TRBJ2-7
V: TRBV11-3
D: TRBD1
length: 15
size: many
DNA: TGTGCCAGCAGCTCGGATAGGGACAGCCCCTACGAGCAGTACTTC
CDR3: CASSSDRDSPYEQYF

J: TRBJ1-5
V: TRBV10-3
D: -
length: 14
size: many
DNA: TGTGCCACGAGCAGGGAGAATAGCAATCAGCCCCAGCATTTT
CDR3: CATSRENSNQPQHF

J: TRBJ2-3
V: TRBV19
D: -
length: 17
size: -
DNA: TGTGCCACCCGGGAGCGTCCCCCCCAAGCTAGCACAGATACGCAGTATTTT
CDR3: CATRERPPQASTDTQYF

J: TRBJ1-1
V: TRBV20-1
D: -
length: 13
size: -
DNA: TGCAGTGCTAGAAGGGACGAGAACACTGAAGCTTTCTTT
CDR3: CSARRDENTEAFF

J: TRBJ1-2
V: TRBV7-9
D: TRBD1
length: 13
size: -
DNA: TGTGCCAGCAGCTTGGGAAGGGGGCAAGGCTACACCTTC
CDR3: CASSLGRGQGYTF

J: TRBJ2-1
V: TRBV19
D: -
length: 13
size: few
DNA: TGTGCCAGTAGAGGCCCTGCCGGGAATGAGCAGTTCTTC
CDR3: CASRGPAGNEQFF

J: TRBJ1-2
V: TRBV6-5
D: -
length: 17
size: few
DNA: TGTGCCAGCAGTTACTCTAGGACAGAGCGAACTAACTATGGCTACACCTTC
CDR3: CASSYSRTERTNYGYTF

J: TRBJ2-7
V: TRBV2
D: -
length: 13
size: few
DNA: TGTGCCAGCAGTCCCTGGAGTAGCTACGAGCAGTACTTC
CDR3: CASSPWSSYEQYF

J: TRBJ2-6
V: TRBV29-1
D: -
length: 14
size: many
DNA: TGCAGCGTGAGTAGCGGCTCTGGGGCCAACGTCCTGACTTTC
CDR3: CSVSSGSGANVLTF

J: TRBJ2-1
V: TRBV29-1
D: -
length: 15
size: many
DNA: TGCAGCGTTGCACTGAATGGGCGAATAAACAATGAGCAGTTCTTC
CDR3: CSVALNGRINNEQFF

J: TRBJ2-7
V: TRBV24-1
D: TRBD1
length: 15
size: -
DNA: TGTGCCACCAGTGATGCCCGACAGGGTACCCACGAGCAGTACTTC
CDR3: CATSDARQGTHEQYF

J: TRBJ2-2
V: TRBV6-1
D: -
length: 15
size: -
DNA: TGTGCCAGCAGTGAAGTCAGCCCGAACACCGGGGAGCTGTTTTTT
CDR3: CASSEVSPNTGELFF

J: TRBJ2-1
V: TRBV6-4
D: -
length: 15
size: many
DNA: TGTGCCAGCAGGGCTAACGTCAATGCCTACAATGAGCAGTTCTTC
CDR3: CASRANVNAYNEQFF

J: TRBJ1-1
V: TRBV20-1
D: TRBD1
length: 15
size: -
DNA: TGCAGTGCTCCTTCTGCTCGACAGGGGACGGCTGAAGCTTTCTTT
CDR3: CSAPSARQGTAEAFF

J: TRBJ1-1
V: TRBV18
D: TRBD1
length: 14
size: -
DNA: TGTGCCAGCTCACCGGACAGGGTGGGCACTGAAGCTTTCTTT
CDR3: CASSPDRVGTEAFF

J: TRBJ1-3
V: TRBV5-1
D: -
length: 16
size: many
DNA: TGCGCCAGCAGCTATTCGACATTTTCCGTTGGAAACACCATATATTTT
CDR3: CASSYSTFSVGNTIYF

J: TRBJ1-5
V: TRBV2
D: TRBD1
length: 14
size: -
DNA: TGTGCCAGTTCCTCGGGACAGTACAATCAGCCCCAGCATTTT
CDR3: CASSSGQYNQPQHF

J: TRBJ2-7
V: TRBV28
D: TRBD2
length: 15
size: -
DNA: TGTGCCACCTTTGCCCAGGGACTAGCCCCCTACGAGCAGTACTTC
CDR3: CATFAQGLAPYEQYF

J: TRBJ2-7
V: TRBV7-9
D: TRBD2
length: 17
size: -
DNA: TGTGCCAGCAGCTTCGCTAGCGGGAGGGCTAGGTCCTACGAGCAGTACTTC
CDR3: CASSFASGRARSYEQYF

J: TRBJ2-7
V: TRBV4-2
D: -
length: 12
size: many
DNA: TGTGCCAGCAGCCAAGACTGGGGCGAGCAGTACTTC
CDR3: CASSQDWGEQYF

J: TRBJ1-2
V: TRBV11-2
D: -
length: 14
size: few
DNA: TGTGCCAGCAGCCCAAGGACGGCTAACTATGGCTACACCTTC
CDR3: CASSPRTANYGYTF

J: TRBJ2-1
V: TRBV7-9
D: TRBD2
length: 15
size: many
DNA: TGTGCCAGCAGCTCCCTTACTAGCGCCCAAAATGAGCAGTTCTTC
CDR3: CASSSLTSAQNEQFF

J: TRBJ1-3
V: TRBV5-1
D: -
length: 16
size: many
DNA: TGCGCCAGCAGCTCTATGCCAGCTCCCTCTGGAAACACCATATATTTT
CDR3: CASSSMPAPSGNTIYF